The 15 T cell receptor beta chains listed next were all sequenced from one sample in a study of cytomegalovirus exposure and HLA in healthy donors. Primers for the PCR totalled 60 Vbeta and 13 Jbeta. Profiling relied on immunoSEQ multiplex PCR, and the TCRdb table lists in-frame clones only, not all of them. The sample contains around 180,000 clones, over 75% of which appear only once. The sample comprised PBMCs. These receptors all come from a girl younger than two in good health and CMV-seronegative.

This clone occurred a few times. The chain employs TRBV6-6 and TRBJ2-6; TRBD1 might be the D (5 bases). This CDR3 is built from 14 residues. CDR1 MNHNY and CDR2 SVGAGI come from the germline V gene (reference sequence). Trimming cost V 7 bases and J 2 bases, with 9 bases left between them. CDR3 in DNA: TGTGCCAGCACAGGGTTAACTGGGGCCAACGTCCTGACTTTC. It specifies CASTGLTGANVLTF.

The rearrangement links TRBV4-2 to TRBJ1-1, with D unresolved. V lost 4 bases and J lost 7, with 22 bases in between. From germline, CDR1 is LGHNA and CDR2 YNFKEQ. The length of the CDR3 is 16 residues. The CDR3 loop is CASSPDHRETLLEAFF. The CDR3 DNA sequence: TGTGCCAGCAGCCCCGACCACCGGGAGACTCTGCTTGAAGCTTTCTTT.

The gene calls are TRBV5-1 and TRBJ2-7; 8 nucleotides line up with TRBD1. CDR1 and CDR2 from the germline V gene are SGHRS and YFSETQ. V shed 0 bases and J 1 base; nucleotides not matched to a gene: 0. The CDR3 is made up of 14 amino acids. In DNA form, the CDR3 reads TGCGCCAGCAGCTTGGGACAGGGGTCCTACGAGCAGTACTTC. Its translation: CASSLGQGSYEQYF.

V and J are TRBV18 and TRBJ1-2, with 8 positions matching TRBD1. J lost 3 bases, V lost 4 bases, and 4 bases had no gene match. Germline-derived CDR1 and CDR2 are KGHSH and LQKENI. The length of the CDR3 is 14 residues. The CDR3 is CASSRPGQDYGYTF. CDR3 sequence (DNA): TGTGCCAGCTCACGACCGGGACAGGACTATGGCTACACCTTC.

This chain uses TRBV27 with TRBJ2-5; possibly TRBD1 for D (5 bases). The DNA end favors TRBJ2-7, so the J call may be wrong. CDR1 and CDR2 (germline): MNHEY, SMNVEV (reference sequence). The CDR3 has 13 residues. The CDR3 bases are TGTGCCAGCAGTTTATCAGGGGCCTACGAGCAGTACTTC. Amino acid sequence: CASSLSGAYEQYF.

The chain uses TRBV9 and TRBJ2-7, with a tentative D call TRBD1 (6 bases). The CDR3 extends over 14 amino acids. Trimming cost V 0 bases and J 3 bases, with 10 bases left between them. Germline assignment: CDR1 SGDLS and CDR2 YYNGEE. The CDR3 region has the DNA TGTGCCAGCAGCGTAGCTGGGGGCTACTACGAGCAGTACTTC. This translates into CASSVAGGYYEQYF.

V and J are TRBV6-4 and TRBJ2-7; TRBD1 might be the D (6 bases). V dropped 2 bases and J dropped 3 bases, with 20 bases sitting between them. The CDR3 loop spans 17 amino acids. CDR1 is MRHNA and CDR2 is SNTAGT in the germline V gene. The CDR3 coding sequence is TGTGCCAGCAGTGACATGAGACTCCTAAGAGGGGGCTACGAGCAGTACTTC. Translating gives CASSDMRLLRGGYEQYF.

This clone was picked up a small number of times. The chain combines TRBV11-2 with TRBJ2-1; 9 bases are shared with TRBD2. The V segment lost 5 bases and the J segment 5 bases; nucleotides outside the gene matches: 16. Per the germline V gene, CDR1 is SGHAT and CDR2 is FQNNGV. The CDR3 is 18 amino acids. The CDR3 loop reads CASSPSLASGKLDNEQFF. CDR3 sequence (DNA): TGTGCCAGCAGCCCCTCTCTGGCTAGCGGGAAGCTGGACAATGAGCAGTTCTTC.

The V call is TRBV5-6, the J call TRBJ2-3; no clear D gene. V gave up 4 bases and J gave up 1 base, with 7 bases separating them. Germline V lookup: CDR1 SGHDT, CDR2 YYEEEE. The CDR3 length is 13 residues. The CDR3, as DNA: TGTGCCAGCAGCCCCTCCCGCACAGATACGCAGTATTTT. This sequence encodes CASSPSRTDTQYF.

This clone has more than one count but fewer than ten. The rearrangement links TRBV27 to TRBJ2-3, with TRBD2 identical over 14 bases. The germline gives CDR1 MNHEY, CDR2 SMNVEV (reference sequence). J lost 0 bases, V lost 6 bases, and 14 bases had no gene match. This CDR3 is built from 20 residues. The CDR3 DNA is TGTGCCAGCAGCCTGAGAGGACTAGCGGGGGGTCTACTTAGCACAGATACGCAGTATTTT. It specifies CASSLRGLAGGLLSTDTQYF.

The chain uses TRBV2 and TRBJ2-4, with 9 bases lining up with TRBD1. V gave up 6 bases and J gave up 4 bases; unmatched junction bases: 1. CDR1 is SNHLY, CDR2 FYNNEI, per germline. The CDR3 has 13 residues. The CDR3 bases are TGTGCCAGCAGAGGGACAGGGAAAAACATTCAGTACTTC. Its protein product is CASRGTGKNIQYF.

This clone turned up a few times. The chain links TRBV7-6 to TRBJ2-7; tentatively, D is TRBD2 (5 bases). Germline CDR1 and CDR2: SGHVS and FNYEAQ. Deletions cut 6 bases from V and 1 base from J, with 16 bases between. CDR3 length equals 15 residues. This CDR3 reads CASSNRAGRSYEQYF. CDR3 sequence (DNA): TGTGCCAGCAGTAATCGGGCGGGCCGGTCCTACGAGCAGTACTTC. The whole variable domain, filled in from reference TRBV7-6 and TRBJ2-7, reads GAGVSQSPRYKVTKRGQDVALRCDPISGHVSLYWYRQALGQGPEFLTYFNYEAQQDKSGLPNDRFSAERPEGSISTLTIQRTEQRDSAMYRCASSNRAGRSYEQYFGPGTRLTVT.

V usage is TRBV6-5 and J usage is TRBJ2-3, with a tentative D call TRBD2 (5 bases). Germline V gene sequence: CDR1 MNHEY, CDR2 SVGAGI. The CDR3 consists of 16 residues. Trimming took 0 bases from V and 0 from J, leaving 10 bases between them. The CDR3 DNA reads TGTGCCAGCAGTTACTCGAGACGGACTAGCACAGATACGCAGTATTTT. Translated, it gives CASSYSRRTSTDTQYF.

The DNA of the CDR3 is TGTGCCAGCAGTCCGCGGGAGCGAGAGACCCAGTACTTC. Translated: CASSPRERETQYF. This chain connects TRBV6-5 to TRBJ2-5; 7 nucleotides agree with TRBD2. CDR3 length: 13 residues. Germline-derived CDR1 and CDR2 are MNHEY and SVGAGI. V lost 5 bases and J lost 4; bases outside the gene matches: 4.

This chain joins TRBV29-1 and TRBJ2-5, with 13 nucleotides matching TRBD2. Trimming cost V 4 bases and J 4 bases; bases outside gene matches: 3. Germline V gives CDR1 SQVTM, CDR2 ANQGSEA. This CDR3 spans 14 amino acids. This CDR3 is CSVGGLAGRETQYF. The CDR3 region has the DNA TGCAGCGTTGGGGGACTAGCGGGACGAGAGACCCAGTACTTC.